Shown below are 29 T cell receptor beta chains from a single sample sequenced in a study of T-cell reconstitution after alpha-beta-depleted transplantation in children. A TCRbeta library incorporating unique molecular identifiers was prepared. In TCRdb, the PCR reads were re-called with MiXCR into one record per CDR3 protein. The sample holds approximately 240,000 distinct CDR3 sequences; around 9.7% are singletons and the top ten take approximately 5.4%. This specimen was PBMCs from the stem cell graft donor, taken from the stem cell graft. The source of these receptors is a human donor who donated a stem cell graft to a child with SCID.

This clonotype was seen repeatedly, ten times or more. CDR3 DNA: TGTGCCACCAGTGATTTTAAAACGGCCATCGCCCATGAGCAGTTCTTC. It translates to CATSDFKTAIAHEQFF. The chain recombines TRBV24-1 with TRBJ2-1; D unclear. Trimming removed 1 base from V and 8 bases from J, with 17 bases in between. This CDR3 spans 16 amino acids. Germline V lookup: CDR1 KGHDR, CDR2 SFDVKD.

The rearrangement uses TRBV19 and TRBJ1-5; weak D call: TRBD1 (6 bases). This CDR3 has 16 residues. Germline CDR1 and CDR2: LNHDA and SQIVND (reference sequence). V was pared by 8 bases and J by 0 bases, with 17 bases between. The CDR3, as DNA: TGTGCCAGTCTTGGGGGACACGATGGTAGCAATCAGCCCCAGCATTTT. Its translation is CASLGGHDGSNQPQHF.

This clonotype was counted at least ten times. The gene calls are TRBV7-2 and TRBJ1-1; the D is unclear. Trimming took off 2 bases at V and 1 base at J, with 17 bases between the two ends. CDR1 is SGHTA, CDR2 FQGNSA, per germline. CDR3 size: 17 residues. For the CDR3, the DNA is TGTGCCAGCAGCTTAAACGGCCGAGTAAGGGCGAACACTGAAGCTTTCTTT. Translating gives CASSLNGRVRANTEAFF.

The V gene is TRBV11-2, the J gene TRBJ2-5; D might be TRBD1 or TRBD2, each matching 5 bases. Germline loops: CDR1 SGHAT, CDR2 FQNNGV. The length of the CDR3 is 16 residues. The V end was cut by 0 bases, the J end by 1 base, with 12 bases between. The CDR3 bases are TGTGCCAGCAGCTTAGAGGTTGCCGGGGCCCAAGAGACCCAGTACTTC. Translation: CASSLEVAGAQETQYF.

The rearrangement joins TRBV4-2 to TRBJ2-5, with a possible D match to TRBD2 (6 bases). V dropped 3 bases and J dropped 5 bases, with 19 bases sitting between them. Germline lookup yields CDR1 LGHNA and CDR2 YNFKEQ. The CDR3 totals 16 residues. The chain's CDR3 is CASSQYPSGVGETQYF. The DNA of the CDR3 is TGTGCCAGCAGCCAGTACCCTTCGGGGGTAGGGGAGACCCAGTACTTC.

There are many counts of this clonotype. The chain joins TRBV5-6 to TRBJ2-1; TRBD2 agrees at 10 bases. The CDR3 is 16 residues long. J lost 0 bases, V lost 4 bases, and 4 bases had no gene match. Germline assignment: CDR1 SGHDT and CDR2 YYEEEE. CDR3 in amino acids: CASSHSGGASYNEQFF. The CDR3 bases are TGTGCCAGCAGCCACAGCGGGGGGGCCTCCTACAATGAGCAGTTCTTC. Based on the CDR3 plus reference TRBV5-6 and TRBJ2-1, the full variable domain is DAGVTQSPTHLIKTRGQQVTLRCSPKSGHDTVSWYQQALGQGPQFIFQYYEEEERQRGNFPDRFSGHQFPNYSSELNVNALLLGDSALYLCASSHSGGASYNEQFFGPGTRLTVL.

This clonotype was counted at least ten times. This rearrangement joins TRBV20-1 to TRBJ2-3; D remains unclear. Germline V gives CDR1 DFQATT, CDR2 SNEGSKA (reference sequence). V lost 0 bases to trimming and J lost 4 bases, with 8 bases between them. CDR3 length: 13 residues. CDR3 loop: CSAREVRADTQYF. The CDR3 nucleotides read TGCAGTGCTAGAGAAGTACGCGCAGATACGCAGTATTTT.

This clonotype occurred many times. V gene TRBV20-1 combines with J gene TRBJ2-5; the match to TRBD1 covers 7 bases. V dropped 3 bases and J dropped 4; count of bases not matched to a gene: 11. The CDR3 has 15 amino acids. Per germline, CDR1 DFQATT and CDR2 SNEGSKA (reference sequence). CDR3 nucleotides: TGCAGTGCTAGTGGGACAGTTGTTCATGGAGAGACCCAGTACTTC. It specifies CSASGTVVHGETQYF.

This clonotype was picked up many times. The gene calls are TRBV7-9 and TRBJ2-3; possibly TRBD2 for D (5 bases). The CDR3 sequence is 15 residues long. CDR1 SEHNR and CDR2 FQNEAQ come from the germline V gene (reference sequence). Trimming pared 0 bases from V and 0 bases from J, leaving 7 bases between. The CDR3 bases are TGTGCCAGCAGCTTAGCGGCGGGTAGCACAGATACGCAGTATTTT. It codes for CASSLAAGSTDTQYF.

This clonotype was recorded a few times. The V gene is TRBV5-6, the J gene TRBJ2-1; 14 bases map to TRBD2. This CDR3 has 17 residues. Looked up from germline, CDR1 is SGHDT and CDR2 is YYEEEE. The V and J ends lost 0 bases and 7 bases, in that order; junction bases with no gene match: 6. CDR3 amino acids: CASSLVGLAGGENEQFF. The CDR3 DNA reads as TGTGCCAGCAGCTTGGTTGGACTAGCGGGGGGAGAAAATGAGCAGTTCTTC.

The V call is TRBV28, the J call TRBJ2-7, with unresolved D. The CDR3 contains 12 residues. Per the germline V gene, CDR1 is MDHEN and CDR2 is SYDVKM. The ends were cut back, 6 bases at V and 8 bases at J, with 14 bases in the middle. CDR3 amino acids: CASRSASPKQYF. The CDR3 DNA is TGTGCCAGCAGATCTGCCTCCCCAAAGCAGTACTTC.

This clonotype was counted only a few times. The chain links TRBV5-1 to TRBJ2-3; 8 bases are a match to TRBD2. Losses at the gene ends were 4 bases for V and 9 bases for J; bases not matched to a gene: 7. The CDR3 length is 13 residues. Per germline, CDR1 SGHRS and CDR2 YFSETQ. The CDR3 here is CASSPSGGGTQYF. The CDR3 region has the DNA TGCGCCAGCAGCCCCAGCGGGGGAGGCACGCAGTATTTT.

This clonotype was observed many times. The chain joins TRBV5-5 to TRBJ2-7; D possibly corresponds to TRBD1 (5 bases). This CDR3 is 12 amino acids long. Germline V gene data show CDR1 as SGHKS and CDR2 as YYEKEE (reference sequence). V dropped 5 bases and J dropped 6 bases, with 12 bases sitting between them. The CDR3 loop reads CASRMVRGEQYF. In nucleotides, the CDR3 is TGTGCCAGCAGGATGGTAAGGGGCGAGCAGTACTTC.

This clonotype was found many times. The chain has TRBV5-6 and TRBJ1-4; D is unclear. Germline lookup yields CDR1 SGHDT and CDR2 YYEEEE. The CDR3 sequence is 14 residues long. The V end was cut by 1 base, the J end by 4 bases, with 8 bases between. The CDR3 loop is CASSLPGSNEKLFF. In DNA form, the CDR3 reads TGTGCCAGCAGCTTGCCGGGTAGTAATGAAAAACTGTTTTTT.

This clonotype was seen many times. The V and J genes are TRBV7-2 and TRBJ1-4, with TRBD1 identical over 11 bases. After removal of 1 base from V and 10 bases from J, the junction contained 5 bases not matched to a gene. The CDR3 runs 15 residues. Per the germline V gene, CDR1 is SGHTA and CDR2 is FQGNSA. CDR3 in amino acids: CASSLGGQGGGKLFF. CDR3 nucleotides: TGTGCCAGCAGCTTAGGGGGACAGGGGGGCGGAAAACTGTTTTTT.

This clonotype has ten or more counts. This chain links TRBV24-1 with TRBJ2-2; D not resolved. V lost 7 bases to trimming and J lost 0 bases, with 8 bases between them. The CDR3 contains 14 residues. CDR1 KGHDR and CDR2 SFDVKD come from the germline V gene. CDR3 nucleotide sequence: TGTGCCACCAGGGGAAGTTCGAACACCGGGGAGCTGTTTTTT. Translating it yields CATRGSSNTGELFF.

This clonotype came up many times. Written as DNA, the CDR3 is TGTGCCAGTGGGCGGGCCAGCTCCTACGAGCAGTACTTC. As protein: CASGRASSYEQYF. This chain links TRBV12-3 or TRBV12-4 with TRBJ2-7; possible D gene TRBD2, 5 bases. The CDR3 length is 13 residues. Trimming shortened V by 9 bases and J by 0 bases, and 12 bases separated the two germline ends.

In this sample, this clonotype turned up many times. This chain links TRBV20-1 with TRBJ1-5; no reliable D call. The CDR3 covers 15 residues. V lost 0 bases to trimming and J lost 3 bases, with 12 bases between them. CDR1 is DFQATT and CDR2 is SNEGSKA in the germline V gene (reference sequence). The CDR3: CSARDAGLPNQPQHF. The DNA for the CDR3 is TGCAGTGCTAGAGATGCCGGGCTCCCCAATCAGCCCCAGCATTTT.

The sample holds many counts of this clonotype. The chain recombines TRBV5-1 with TRBJ1-2; 7 nucleotides align to TRBD1. V lost 4 bases and J lost 9; bases outside the gene matches: 15. Looked up from germline, CDR1 is SGHRS and CDR2 is YFSETQ. This CDR3 is 15 amino acids long. The CDR3 sequence is CASSPTRQGVSSYTF. The CDR3 DNA follows: TGCGCCAGCAGCCCCACCAGACAGGGTGTGAGTAGCTACACCTTC.

This rearrangement joins TRBV12-3 or TRBV12-4 to TRBJ1-2; D might be TRBD1 (5 bases). The CDR3 runs 14 residues. V was clipped by 4 bases and J by 8 bases, with 17 bases between them. CDR3 DNA sequence: TGTGCCAGCAGTTCAACAGTGAGGGGTGGAGGCTACACCTTC. Protein sequence: CASSSTVRGGGYTF.

This clonotype was counted at least ten times. This chain uses TRBV25-1 with TRBJ2-2; D ambiguous. The CDR3 runs to 16 residues. Deletions cut 3 bases from V and 1 base from J, with 12 bases between. Per germline, CDR1 MGHDK and CDR2 SYGVNS. The CDR3 DNA follows: TGTGCCAGCAGTGATGCGCTCGCACTGAACACCGGGGAGCTGTTTTTT. This translates into CASSDALALNTGELFF.

At least ten counts were recorded for this clonotype. The chain recombines TRBV6-2 or TRBV6-3 with TRBJ2-2; TRBD2 is a possible D gene (6 bases). Germline values: CDR1 MNHEY, CDR2 SVGEGT. The CDR3 extends over 15 amino acids. V lost 7 bases and J 1 base, leaving 13 bases between the germline ends. The CDR3 region is CASTRGSENTGELFF. CDR3 nucleotide sequence: TGTGCCAGCACCCGGGGGAGCGAGAACACCGGGGAGCTGTTTTTT.

There are many counts of this clonotype. The rearrangement links TRBV5-1 to TRBJ1-4; D may be TRBD1 (6 bases). The CDR3 runs to 20 residues. The V gene's germline CDR1 is SGHRS and CDR2 YFSETQ. Trimming removed 2 bases at V and 8 bases at J, with 31 bases between. CDR3: CASSFGVRREDRVSGEKLFF. CDR3 sequence (DNA): TGCGCCAGCAGCTTTGGCGTTAGGAGGGAGGACAGAGTTTCGGGGGAAAAACTGTTTTTT.

This clonotype was counted a few times. The V and J genes are TRBV4-1 and TRBJ2-7, with D maybe TRBD2 (7 bases). The V end was cut by 0 bases, the J end by 1 base, with 13 bases between. This CDR3 spans 16 amino acids. CDR1 MGHRA and CDR2 YSYEKL come from the germline V gene. CDR3 sequence reads: CASSQELAGASYEQYF. CDR3 bases: TGCGCCAGCAGCCAAGAACTCGCGGGGGCTTCCTACGAGCAGTACTTC.

In this sample, this clonotype turned up many times. The rearrangement links TRBV5-1 to TRBJ2-7, with 9 bases that match TRBD1. This CDR3 comprises 18 residues. The V and J ends lost 4 bases and 0 bases, in that order; junction bases with no gene match: 14. Germline V gene data show CDR1 as SGHRS and CDR2 as YFSETQ. The DNA for the CDR3 is TGCGCCAGCAGCGATAGTGGAACCGGGACAGGGAACTCCTACGAGCAGTACTTC. Protein sequence: CASSDSGTGTGNSYEQYF.

This clonotype was observed a handful of times. The CDR3 region has the DNA TGCAGCGCGTTACCGGGACAGGGAAACAATGAGCAGTTCTTC. Amino acids: CSALPGQGNNEQFF. The V and J genes are TRBV29-1 and TRBJ2-1; the match to TRBD1 covers 9 bases. CDR1 is SQVTM and CDR2 is ANQGSEA in the germline V gene. Losses at the gene ends were 7 bases for V and 5 bases for J; bases not matched to a gene: 9. The CDR3 has 14 amino acids.

This clonotype was seen at least ten times. The rearrangement uses TRBV5-1 and TRBJ1-2; weak D call: TRBD1 (6 bases). V dropped 1 base and J dropped 6 bases, with 16 bases sitting between them. Per germline, CDR1 SGHRS and CDR2 YFSETQ. This CDR3 has 15 amino acids. The CDR3 sequence is CASSLRAGGAHGYTF. CDR3 nucleotide sequence: TGCGCCAGCAGCTTGCGTGCGGGGGGGGCGCATGGCTACACCTTC.

The chain is built from TRBV20-1 and TRBJ2-3; TRBD2 aligns across 8 bases. The CDR3 is made up of 17 amino acids. Germline V gene sequence: CDR1 DFQATT, CDR2 SNEGSKA (reference sequence). Here the CDR3 DNA reads TGCTGCGCTAGAGATTTTGTGGGACTAGGAGGGTTGGATACGCAGTATTTT. Its translation is CCARDFVGLGGLDTQYF.

This clonotype occurred many times. The chain employs TRBV20-1 and TRBJ1-1; the D gene is possibly TRBD1 (6 bases). With 6 bases removed from V and 4 bases from J, the gap between germline ends came to 9 bases. The CDR3 covers 11 residues. Germline loops: CDR1 DFQATT, CDR2 SNEGSKA (reference sequence). This chain's CDR3 is CSAHRVTEAFF. The CDR3 DNA is TGCAGTGCCCACAGGGTCACTGAAGCTTTCTTT.